These 5 T cell receptor beta chains were sequenced from one sample in a study of T cell repertoires in cytomegalovirus infection. For these TCRs, the target antigens are not known. One entry per CDR3 protein, called by TCRdb with MiXCR from the reads. The table shows 340,000 or so distinct CDR3 sequences, with 20% to 25% occurring only once. This specimen consisted of cultured PBMCs, obtained from culture after CMV antigen stimulation. The receptor source for this set is a human donor in good health (CMV status not recorded). Some clones in this sample may be carry-over from other donors' samples.

The sample holds many counts of this clonotype. The chain is built from TRBV11-3 and TRBJ2-3; 7 nucleotides match TRBD1. The CDR3 has 15 amino acids. From germline, CDR1 is SGHNT and CDR2 YENEEA. With 5 bases clipped from V and 3 bases from J, the junction kept 8 bases outside the gene matches. The CDR3 here is CASSGPGQSTDTQYF. In nucleotides, the CDR3 is TGTGCCAGCAGCGGACCGGGACAGAGTACAGATACGCAGTATTTT.

The chain uses TRBV7-6 and TRBJ2-3; D might be TRBD1 (5 bases). Trimming shortened V by 7 bases and J by 1 base, and 12 bases separated the two germline ends. Germline CDR1 SGHVS, CDR2 FNYEAQ. This CDR3 region has 14 residues. This chain's CDR3 is CASTLVQGTDTQYF. In DNA form, the CDR3 reads TGTGCCAGCACCTTGGTACAGGGCACAGATACGCAGTATTTT.

The rearrangement joins TRBV5-4 to TRBJ2-7; D perhaps matches TRBD1 (6 bases). This CDR3 is 14 amino acids long. CDR1 is SGHNT and CDR2 is YYREEE in the germline V gene (reference sequence). With 3 bases removed from V and 0 bases from J, the gap between germline ends came to 10 bases. This CDR3 is CASSSPDSSYEQYF. The CDR3 DNA reads TGTGCCAGCAGCTCTCCGGACAGCTCCTACGAGCAGTACTTC.

J is TRBJ2-5 and V is TRBV6-2 or TRBV6-3; TRBD2 agrees at 7 bases. Looked up from germline, CDR1 is MNHEY and CDR2 is SVGEGT. The CDR3 totals 16 residues. With V trimmed by 4 bases and J by 5 bases, 13 bases remained unmatched. The CDR3 DNA reads TGTGCCAGCAGTTCTCGTCTCGGGATCGGGGGGGAGACCCAGTACTTC. This codes for CASSSRLGIGGETQYF.

This clonotype was seen more than once but under ten times. The genes are TRBV10-3 and TRBJ1-2; D not certain. The germline V gene encodes CDR1 ENHRY and CDR2 SYGVKD. The germline V and J ends were trimmed by 7 bases and 0 bases, with 9 bases remaining between them. CDR3 length equals 13 residues. CDR3 amino acids: CAIKELANYGYTF. The CDR3, as DNA: TGTGCCATCAAGGAGTTAGCTAACTATGGCTACACCTTC.